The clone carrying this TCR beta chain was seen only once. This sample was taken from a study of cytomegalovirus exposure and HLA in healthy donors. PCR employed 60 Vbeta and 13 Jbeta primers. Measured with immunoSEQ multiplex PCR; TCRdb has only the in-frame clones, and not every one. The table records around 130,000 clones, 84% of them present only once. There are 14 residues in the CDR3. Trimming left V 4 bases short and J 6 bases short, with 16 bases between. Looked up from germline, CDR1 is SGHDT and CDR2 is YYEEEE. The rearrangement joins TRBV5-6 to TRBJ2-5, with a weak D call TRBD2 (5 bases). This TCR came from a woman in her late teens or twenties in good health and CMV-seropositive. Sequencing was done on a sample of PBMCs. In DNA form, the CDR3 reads TGTGCCAGCAGCCCTGTGGGAGAACTGAAGACCCAGTACTTC. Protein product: CASSPVGELKTQYF.